This paragraph covers one TCR beta chain sequence. No cognate antigen has been identified for it. No much larger clonotype is one base removed from it; base qualities were not supplied. The cohort comprised hundreds of healthy bone marrow donors. At the time of sampling, all cohort members were nominally healthy, though unrecorded immune exposures were likely present. The donor tested CMV seropositive and was one of the 289 seropositive cohort members. A peripheral blood sample was provided by each donor, and peripheral blood mononuclear cells were used for TCR beta sequencing. The Qiagen DNeasy Blood Extraction Kit was used to extract genomic DNA from the blood cell samples. Receptor libraries were prepared by the immunoSEQ multiplex PCR assay. For the multiplex PCR, a mixture combining 60 forward primers for TCR Vbeta segments and 13 reverse primers for TCR Jbeta segments was used. Amplification of the CDR3 region of rearranged TCR beta genes was performed with a multiplex PCR assay on genomic DNA. Amplified TCR beta libraries were sequenced as 87-base-pair reads on the Illumina HiSeq System. In the source study's methods: Across the 670 or so repertoires, a later analysis counted roughly 77 million unique TCR beta chains, 9 million to 14 million of which were shared by at least two donors. To remove PCR and sequencing errors, raw reads were error-corrected and collapsed into unique sequences using a nearest-neighbor algorithm that merged closely related sequences. CDR3 sequences were aligned to IMGT reference sequences to assign V, D and J gene segments. For a sequence to be retained, at least a six-nucleotide match to both a V gene segment and a J gene segment was required. A rearrangement counted as productive if the CDR3 had no stop codons and remained in frame with V and J, and every other rearrangement counted as non-productive. Following IMGT convention, CDR3 was defined as the stretch from the second conserved V-encoded cysteine to the conserved J-encoded phenylalanine. In an earlier analysis of more than 550 of the donors, sequences lacking an unambiguous match to a single V gene segment were excluded. In an earlier analysis of 587 of the donors, V segments were called functional above 56.7% productive rearrangements and were called segregating when the between-donor standard deviation exceeded 5%. A statistical classification framework was built for diagnosing cytomegalovirus status from the catalog of TCR beta chain sequences. In a later analysis, TCR nucleotide sequences were compared against IMGT/GENE-DB human TR gene sequences so that V and J genes could be assigned. In a later analysis, CDR3 sequences and most-parsimonious VDJ recombination scenarios were assigned using the TCRdist pipeline. In a later analysis, every TCR beta chain was defined by the combination of its CDR3 amino acid sequence and its V-gene family, and reads without a unique V-gene family were dropped. A later analysis removed 550 to 700 highly shared, low-generation-probability nucleotide sequences to deal with suspected cross-contamination and a sequencing artifact. In a later analysis, a clonal expansion index for each public chain was calculated from normalized within-repertoire ranks of inferred template counts. Generation probabilities in a later analysis came from a VDJ recombination model fitted to out-of-frame rearrangements, and those results were checked against IGoR. A later analysis scored TCR-TCR, TCR-HLA and TCR-CMV co-occurrence with hypergeometric tests, applying a repertoire-size bias correction to TCR pairs. False discovery rates were estimated in a later analysis by permuting HLA or CMV assignments 20 times. In a later analysis, co-occurring TCRs were grouped with DBSCAN, and TCRdist sequence similarity was added when clustering was performed within HLA-allele-positive subsets. For co-occurrence clustering, repertoires with fewer than 30,000 or more than 120,000 public chains were excluded, along with five or six repertoires with anomalous nucleotide sharing. The source is immuneACCESS, and TCRdb retained only in-frame sequences with V and J called. Part of the clones is not carried over; for the studies checked, unresolved V genes explain less than half of this, and the remainder is unexplained. V, J and clone size are taken as reported in that table, and D and trimming were inferred from the DNA itself. In all, the sample holds 180,000 or so clones, and 75% to 85% of those were seen once. Of the sample, 6.5% falls within the top ten clones.

Reading the germline V gene (reference sequence) gives CDR1 GTSNPN and CDR2 SVGIG. V loses 1 base of germline sequence and J loses 1 base, and the interval between the two ends is 19 bases. The CDR3 contains 17 residues, cysteine and phenylalanine counted. This entry keeps only the CDR3 DNA: 51 bases, framed from base 1. The entry originates in a study of cytomegalovirus exposure and HLA in healthy donors (dated by TCRdb to 2016 to 2017). A note on the overall study: An earlier analysis of roughly 500 of the donors reported 250 to 350 Gb of sequence data and about 100 million unique TCR beta sequences from some 180 million T cells. Around 330 gigabases of sequencing data and 91 million or so unique TCR sequences made up an early release that covered about 640 HLA-typed donors. Of the roughly 390 genotyped donors, approximately 83% fell in the genetic ancestry cluster associated with self-reported Caucasian donors. The study aimed to test whether signatures of past pathogen exposure could be identified by cataloging public T cell receptors. Using immunosequencing, the study profiled T cell repertoires from 550 to 750 subjects and related those repertoires to cytomegalovirus serostatus. A separate validation cohort of roughly 130 different subjects was used in addition to the approximately 640-subject first cohort. To predict cytomegalovirus infection status, the study combined high-throughput TCR immunosequencing, statistical association of individual TCRs with disease status, and machine learning. A later analysis re-examined previously published TCR beta repertoires from 600 to 700 donors and added high-resolution HLA genotyping to investigate patterns of TCR occurrence. Rather than drawing on any new phenotypic data, the later analysis identified candidate immune exposures from TCR beta sequences and the way those sequences occurred across donors. To decide whether each TCR beta V gene segment behaved as functional or pseudogenic, an earlier analysis of 587 of the donors relied on high-throughput TCR beta sequencing. Donor age, sex, ethnicity and CMV serostatus were compiled together with the repertoire data. Genome-wide SNP genotypes for about three fifths of the 666 donors were used in a later genetic analysis, which treated that subset as a discovery cohort. All discovery cohort repertoires had been generated using a single sequencing platform. Both class I and class II loci were covered by HLA typing, at four-digit resolution. Typing coverage differed by locus: A, B, C, DRB1 and DQB1 were typed in roughly 620-640 donors, DQA1 in about 500, DPA1 in around 600, and DPB1 in roughly 450. Roughly 5 DR-DQ haplotypes were handled as single units for association and clustering because linkage in the cohort was strong. Across around 400 genotyped donors of the cohort, an average of about 200,000 unique TCR beta nucleotide sequences per donor were sequenced, and roughly 20% of those sequences were non-productive.

Study-wide findings and limitations: A total of around 150 TCR beta chains were listed by the study as associated with cytomegalovirus. Because counts were too low, about 18 rarely observed V segments, including chromosome 9 orphons, were excluded from the earlier analysis of around 640 of the donors. Some IMGT-functional V segments, including TRBV6-2 and TRBV6-3, could not be told apart with the 87-base-pair reads, so those segments were excluded. A cluster of highly shared sequence variants was judged likely to be a technical artifact of the sequencing pipeline. According to a later analysis, parvovirus B19, influenza, CMV and Epstein-Barr virus appeared linked to several top co-occurrence clusters. Most TCR sequences were observed very rarely across donors, whereas some public TCRs were present in many individuals. A further reported finding was that TCR beta sequences accurately predicted the HLA-A and HLA-B alleles for most subjects in the first cohort. Correlated functional status among segregating V segments might be attributable to linkage disequilibrium, but an unknown experimental factor could not be ruled out. In both the original and validation cohorts, the classifier was reported to diagnose cytomegalovirus status with high specificity and sensitivity. According to a later genetic analysis, donors in an Asian-associated ancestry cluster had fewer N-insertions in productive TCRs than the approximately 630-donor mean. In a later analysis, the rate of TCR association differed among HLA loci, with DRB1 alleles having the most associated TCRs and HLA-C alleles having the fewest. Because HLA typing was missing for some donors at each locus, association tests included only the typed subset. The authors suggested that the approach could potentially be extended to other disease states and immunological phenotypes. According to a later analysis, most CMV-associated TCR beta chains appeared to be HLA-restricted, and the HLA associations seemed to be driven largely by CMV exposure. Specific HLA alleles were associated with 15,000 to 20,000 TCR beta sequences at a false discovery rate of 0.05 in a later analysis. This cohort had only TCR beta chains sequenced, and the lack of alpha or paired-chain data limited which features could be detected. CMV serostatus was the only immune exposure information available for the cohort. Assigning TCR associations to individual alleles was difficult when HLA alleles, especially DR and DQ, strongly co-occurred. A few of the identified cytomegalovirus-associated TCR beta chains were confirmed in vitro to be specific for cytomegalovirus antigens. Broadly in line with IMGT annotations, most TCR beta V segments showed up in productive rearrangements about 87% or about 30% of the time in an earlier analysis of 587 of the donors. In a later genetic analysis, a missense DCLRE1C variant was associated with V-gene and J-gene trimming of TCR beta chains, and the association was replicated in an independent cohort. In a later analysis, HLA-associated TCR beta chains showed more clonal expansion and lower generation probabilities than non-associated chains that were equally common. Presence/absence analyses assumed roughly uniform sequencing depth across donors, an assumption that may not hold.

Sequencing was carried out using PBMCs. The chain employs TRBV30 and TRBJ1-2, and TRBD1 may be the D gene, going by 6 matching bases. The TCR originated in a woman aged 50 to 60 in good health and CMV-seropositive. The CDR3 protein sequence reads: CAWSGGGSSLINYGYTF. The DNA is as follows: TGTGCCTGGAGTGGGGGGGGCAGCTCGCTGATTAACTATGGCTACACCTTC.